A single sample gave rise to the 27 T cell receptor beta chains below, sequenced in a study of patients and donors after allogeneic stem cell transplantation. TCRdb processed the RT-PCR reads anew with MiXCR; each CDR3 protein has one entry. This sample has some 1,500 distinct CDR3 sequences, with around 3.8% found just once. The sequencing input was blood, either unsorted or a sorted T cell fraction (not recorded which). The receptor source for this set is a human donor who was either an allogeneic HSCT recipient or a stem cell or donor lymphocyte infusion donor (not recorded which). It is not recorded whose cells these are; they may come from a transplant donor.

Judged by abundance, this clonotype is medium-sized. V is TRBV10-3 and J is TRBJ1-2; D not resolved. The CDR3 sequence is 12 residues long. CDR1 and CDR2 (germline): ENHRY, SYGVKD. The V end was cut by 2 bases, the J end by 11 bases, with 12 bases between. Here the CDR3 reads CAISELGRTYTF. In nucleotides, the CDR3 is TGTGCCATCAGTGAGCTGGGGAGGACTTACACCTTC.

Judged by abundance, this clonotype is medium-sized. V and J are TRBV7-9 and TRBJ2-6, with no clear D. Deletions cut 0 bases from V and 1 base from J, with 4 bases between. Germline V gives CDR1 SEHNR, CDR2 FQNEAQ (reference sequence). CDR3 length: 15 amino acids. As DNA, the CDR3 is TGTGCCAGCAGCTTAGCGGGTTCTGGGGCCAACGTCCTGACTTTC. Protein: CASSLAGSGANVLTF. Together with reference TRBV7-9 and TRBJ2-6, the CDR3 gives the full variable domain: DTGVSQNPRHKITKRGQNVTFRCDPISEHNRLYWYRQTLGQGPEFLTYFQNEAQLEKSRLLSDRFSAERPKGSFSTLEIQRTEQGDSAMYLCASSLAGSGANVLTFGAGSRLTVL.

This clonotype is medium-sized (0.01 to 0.1%) by share. The rearrangement uses TRBV7-3 and TRBJ2-2; D unclear. Germline loops: CDR1 SGHTA, CDR2 FQGTGA. V gave up 0 bases and J gave up 8 bases, with 10 bases separating them. This CDR3 has 14 amino acids. The CDR3 sequence is CASSLTPSVGELFF. CDR3 sequence (DNA): TGTGCCAGCAGCTTAACCCCGAGTGTGGGGGAGCTGTTTTTT.

In this sample, this clonotype is medium-sized. The V and J genes are TRBV3-1 and TRBJ2-1, with 10 bases aligning to TRBD2. The trim removed 2 bases at V and 7 bases at J, leaving 8 bases unmatched. CDR1 is LGHDT and CDR2 is YNNKEL in the germline V gene (reference sequence). CDR3 length equals 16 residues. CDR3 in DNA: TGTGCCAGCAGCCAATGGGCTAGCGGGAGAGGGAATGAGCAGTTCTTC. Protein sequence: CASSQWASGRGNEQFF.

Only a few counts were recorded for this clonotype. The rearrangement joins TRBV11-2 to TRBJ2-7, with 8 bases fitting TRBD1. Germline CDR1 reads SGHAT; CDR2 reads FQNNGV. With V trimmed by 6 bases and J by 4 bases, 11 bases remained unmatched. The CDR3 has 15 residues. CDR3 bases: TGTGCCAGCAGGAATTCTTGGACAGGGAGGTACGAGCAGTACTTC. This codes for CASRNSWTGRYEQYF.

This clonotype was observed a handful of times. The chain combines TRBV11-1 with TRBJ2-1; TRBD1 might be the D (5 bases). CDR1 SGHAT and CDR2 FQDESV come from the germline V gene (reference sequence). Trimming stripped 1 base from V and 0 bases from J, with 13 bases between. This CDR3 has 17 amino acids. As DNA, the CDR3 is TGTGCCAGCAGCTTAGTAGGACAACGGAGCTCCTACAATGAGCAGTTCTTC. It is translated as CASSLVGQRSSYNEQFF. The variable domain in full, completed from reference TRBV11-1 and TRBJ2-1, reads EAEVAQSPRYKITEKSQAVAFWCDPISGHATLYWYRQILGQGPELLVQFQDESVVDDSQLPKDRFSAERLKGVDSTLKIQPAELGDSAMYLCASSLVGQRSSYNEQFFGPGTRLTVL.

Only a few counts were recorded for this clonotype. This chain joins TRBV20-1 and TRBJ2-1; no definite D call. The CDR3 has 12 amino acids. The V gene's germline CDR1 is DFQATT and CDR2 SNEGSKA (reference sequence). V lost 6 bases and J lost 6, with 12 bases in between. The CDR3 protein is CSATQQVNEQFF. CDR3 sequence (DNA): TGCAGTGCCACACAGCAAGTCAATGAGCAGTTCTTC.

In its sample, this clonotype is large (0.1 to 1%). The CDR3 coding sequence is TGCAGCGTTGCCCAGAGACAGGGAGGAACAGATACGCAGTATTTT. This gives the protein CSVAQRQGGTDTQYF. The chain carries TRBV29-1 and TRBJ2-3; D may be TRBD1 (7 bases). Trimming removed 4 bases from V and 3 bases from J, with 17 bases in between. The CDR3 totals 15 residues. CDR1 is SQVTM, CDR2 ANQGSEA, per germline.

Sample share makes this clonotype medium-sized. The CDR3 DNA is TGCAGCGTTGAAGTCGCGGGCCGAACAGATACGCAGTATTTT. This gives the protein CSVEVAGRTDTQYF. The chain combines TRBV29-1 with TRBJ2-3, with TRBD2 as a possible D gene (5 bases). This CDR3 contains 14 residues. Germline lookup yields CDR1 SQVTM and CDR2 ANQGSEA. V shed 1 base and J shed 3 bases, with 11 bases lying between them.

V is TRBV30 and J is TRBJ1-5, with unresolved D. CDR3 length: 12 residues. The germline CDR1 and CDR2 sequences are GTSNPN and SVGIG (reference sequence). Deletions cut 6 bases from V and 7 bases from J, with 13 bases between. CDR3 bases: TGTGCCTGTGCAGTTAAAGGGCAGCCCCAGCATTTT. This encodes CACAVKGQPQHF.

This clonotype is categorized as large. The chain combines TRBV12-3 or TRBV12-4 with TRBJ2-5; TRBD1 aligns across 7 bases. The junction had 10 bases not matched to a gene; V was cut back by 4 bases and J by 5 bases. The CDR3 runs 15 residues. The CDR3: CASSYEGASGETQYF. Here the CDR3 DNA reads TGTGCCAGCAGTTACGAGGGGGCCTCGGGGGAGACCCAGTACTTC.

By frequency in the sample, this clonotype is large. J is TRBJ2-5 and V is TRBV29-1, with unresolved D. The CDR3 runs to 10 residues. V was pared by 6 bases and J by 2 bases, with 4 bases between. Germline V lookup: CDR1 SQVTM, CDR2 ANQGSEA. CDR3 DNA: TGCAGCGTAGGGCAAGAGACCCAGTACTTC. Amino acid sequence: CSVGQETQYF. Supplemented by reference TRBV29-1 and TRBJ2-5, the full variable domain reads SAVISQKPSRDICQRGTSLTIQCQVDSQVTMMFWYRQQPGQSLTLIATANQGSEATYESGFVIDKFPISRPNLTFSTLTVSNMSPEDSSIYLCSVGQETQYFGPGTRLLVL.

By sample share, this clonotype is large. V and J are TRBV1 and TRBJ1-3. TRBV1 is a listed pseudogene. This CDR3 spans 17 amino acids. The DNA for the CDR3 is TGCACCAGCAGCCAAGGGGCTGGTGCATACTCTGGAAACACCATATATTTT. Its translation: CTSSQGAGAYSGNTIYF.

In this sample, this clonotype turned up a few times. The rearrangement joins TRBV27 to TRBJ2-3, with D unresolved. This CDR3 has 12 amino acids. Germline lookup yields CDR1 MNHEY and CDR2 SMNVEV (reference sequence). The V end was cut by 5 bases, the J end by 9 bases, with 12 bases between. The CDR3 is CASSPYGSTQYF. The DNA for the CDR3 is TGTGCCAGCAGTCCCTATGGGTCCACGCAGTATTTT.

This clonotype has only a few counts. This chain joins TRBV7-9 and TRBJ1-2; D gene ambiguous. This CDR3 has 11 residues. Germline assignment: CDR1 SEHNR and CDR2 FQNEAQ (reference sequence). V gave up 6 bases and J gave up 7 bases, with 9 bases separating them. The CDR3 region has the DNA TGTGCCAGCAGTCGCCTCTTTGGCTACACCTTC. It specifies CASSRLFGYTF.

The chain carries TRBV2 and TRBJ2-1; D perhaps matches TRBD1 (5 bases). The CDR3 length is 12 residues. The germline V gene encodes CDR1 SNHLY and CDR2 FYNNEI. The ends were cut back, 7 bases at V and 12 bases at J, with 16 bases in the middle. CDR3 region: CASKSQGPLQFF. The DNA for the CDR3 is TGTGCCAGCAAGTCGCAGGGTCCCCTGCAGTTCTTC.

This clonotype is judged medium-sized. V and J are TRBV9 and TRBJ2-7, with a possible D match to TRBD2 (5 bases). Looked up from germline, CDR1 is SGDLS and CDR2 is YYNGEE. The CDR3 runs to 13 residues. Trimming cost V 4 bases and J 6 bases, with 14 bases left between them. The CDR3 nucleotides read TGTGCCAGCAGCCCACGGGTAGAGGGCGAGCAGTACTTC. It specifies CASSPRVEGEQYF.

The V and J genes are TRBV6-2 or TRBV6-3 and TRBJ2-1, with 16 bases lining up with TRBD2. The CDR3 is 14 residues long. Germline V CDR1 and CDR2: MNHEY, SVGEGT. J gave up 10 bases and V 7 bases, and 4 bases lay outside the gene matches. CDR3: CASTLGLAGGEQFF. DNA of the CDR3: TGTGCCAGCACCCTGGGACTAGCGGGAGGGGAGCAGTTCTTC.

This clonotype is deemed medium-sized. This rearrangement joins TRBV5-1 to TRBJ1-1; weak D call: TRBD1 (6 bases). The CDR3 extends over 14 amino acids. V shed 0 bases and J shed 4 bases, with 10 bases lying between them. Germline values: CDR1 SGHRS, CDR2 YFSETQ. CDR3 loop: CASSLDPGATEAFF. The CDR3 bases are TGCGCCAGCAGCTTGGACCCGGGGGCCACTGAAGCTTTCTTT.

The V and J genes are TRBV27 and TRBJ1-2, with D maybe TRBD1 (6 bases). Germline V gene sequence: CDR1 MNHEY, CDR2 SMNVEV (reference sequence). There are 14 residues in the CDR3. Trimming cost V 5 bases and J 5 bases, with 15 bases left between them. CDR3 region: CASSVNRDTYGYTF. The CDR3 bases are TGTGCCAGCAGTGTCAACAGGGATACATATGGCTACACCTTC.

This clonotype is judged medium-sized. The chain is built from TRBV19 and TRBJ2-5, with 8 bases aligning to TRBD1. The CDR3 has 17 amino acids. Germline V gene data show CDR1 as LNHDA and CDR2 as SQIVND (reference sequence). V was clipped by 5 bases and J by 7 bases; unmatched bases: 18. The CDR3 loop reads CASSSQPGQASWGTQYF. In DNA, the CDR3 is TGTGCCAGTAGTTCACAACCGGGACAGGCCTCATGGGGGACCCAGTACTTC.

This clonotype is judged medium-sized. The rearrangement joins TRBV7-2 to TRBJ2-4; D gene unclear. The germline CDR1 and CDR2 sequences are SGHTA and FQGNSA. The CDR3 totals 14 residues. V lost 2 bases and J lost 5, with 10 bases in between. In DNA, the CDR3 is TGTGCCAGCAGCTTACGACTGGCCCAAAACATTCAGTACTTC. Protein product: CASSLRLAQNIQYF.

This rearrangement joins TRBV6-2 or TRBV6-3 to TRBJ2-6; possible D gene TRBD1, 6 bases. Germline CDR1 is MNHEY and CDR2 is SVGEGT. CDR3 length: 13 residues. V lost 9 bases and J lost 2, with 8 bases in between. The CDR3 is CASHRAGANVLTF. For the CDR3, the DNA is TGTGCCAGTCACAGGGCTGGGGCCAACGTCCTGACTTTC.

This clonotype ranks as medium-sized (0.01 to 0.1%). The V and J genes are TRBV20-1 and TRBJ2-2, with TRBD1 identical over 7 bases. V lost 3 bases, J lost 4 bases, and 8 bases stayed unmatched. From germline, CDR1 is DFQATT and CDR2 SNEGSKA (reference sequence). This CDR3 has 15 amino acids. The CDR3 coding sequence is TGCAGTGCTAGTAGGCAGGGGGTTCGCACCGGGGAGCTGTTTTTT. Protein sequence: CSASRQGVRTGELFF.

CDR3 bases: TGTGCCAGCTGGGGGGGATCTGGAAACACCATATATTTT. Protein product: CASWGGSGNTIYF. The genes are TRBV7-9 and TRBJ1-3; TRBD1 might be the D (5 bases). V lost 8 bases, J lost 1 base, and 9 bases lay in between. The CDR3 totals 13 residues. Germline V CDR1 and CDR2: SEHNR, FQNEAQ (reference sequence).

This clonotype is labeled as medium-sized. The chain recombines TRBV5-1 with TRBJ2-1, with TRBD2 matching over 9 bases. This CDR3 spans 15 amino acids. From germline, CDR1 is SGHRS and CDR2 YFSETQ. The V and J ends lost 4 bases and 3 bases, in that order; junction bases with no gene match: 5. The CDR3 coding sequence is TGCGCCAGCAGCATTAGCGGGAGAAGCTACAATGAGCAGTTCTTC. The encoded protein is CASSISGRSYNEQFF.

The chain is built from TRBV7-9 and TRBJ2-7; possibly TRBD2 for D (5 bases). V lost 5 bases, J lost 6 bases, and 11 bases lay in between. The CDR3 consists of 12 residues. Per the germline V gene, CDR1 is SEHNR and CDR2 is FQNEAQ (reference sequence). CDR3 amino acids: CASSLDYREQYF. The CDR3 DNA sequence: TGTGCCAGCAGCCTTGACTATCGCGAGCAGTACTTC.